This TCR beta chain was documented in a study of OX40 agonist ivuxolimab in advanced cancers. Study overall: Among those treated, three patients had partial responses, one with hepatocellular carcinoma and two with cutaneous melanoma.

Regarding this clone: Its antigen is unknown.

The table came from immunoSEQ multiplex PCR; TCRdb's copy has only in-frame clones and leaves some out. This table has about 79,000 clones, roughly 94% appearing once. General study points: Partial responders at 0.1-3.0 mg/kg showed near-lowest clonal expansion. Circulating CD4+ and CD8+ T cells showed clonal expansion by week 6 at 0.1 to 3.0 mg/kg.

The CDR3 length is 16 residues. Trimming took off 1 base at V and 4 bases at J, with 15 bases between the two ends. The germline V gene encodes CDR1 LGHNA and CDR2 YNFKEQ. The study sampled blood at baseline, cycle 4 day 1, and cycle 7 day 1. This TCR was recovered from an adult with an advanced solid tumor such as melanoma, head and neck, liver or kidney cancer. The chain links TRBV4-2 to TRBJ2-3; D perhaps matches TRBD1 (6 bases). Sequencing was performed on CD4+ or CD8+ T cells sorted from blood, taken in a trial of the OX40 agonist ivuxolimab. CDR3 sequence (DNA): TGTGCCAGCAGCCAAGTTGAGGGCAGGGGAGCAGATACGCAGTATTTT. Amino acid sequence: CASSQVEGRGADTQYF.